This entry lists 9 T cell receptor beta chains sequenced from one sample in a study of long-term antiretroviral therapy in people with HIV. Sequencing used immunoSEQ v3.0 at survey level. Produced via immunoSEQ multiplex PCR; TCRdb's table is partial and in-frame only. There are fewer than 40,000 clones in the sample; approximately 97% occur only once, and 2.5% to 3% lies in the top ten. Material: unsorted PBMCs, obtained 6.9 years after starting antiretroviral therapy. The source of these receptors is a man aged 25-45 years with HIV.

The gene calls are TRBV6-5 and TRBJ1-1; no clear D. Trimming took off 6 bases at V and 8 bases at J, with 16 bases between the two ends. CDR3 size: 13 residues. Germline CDR1 is MNHEY and CDR2 is SVGAGI. The CDR3 DNA follows: TGTGCCAGCAGGCGCGAGGGCGATGGAGAAGCTTTCTTT. Protein product: CASRREGDGEAFF.

The chain joins TRBV7-8 to TRBJ1-1; D call uncertain. Looked up from germline, CDR1 is SGHVS and CDR2 is FQNEAQ. The CDR3 is 15 residues long. The germline V and J ends were trimmed by 5 bases and 0 bases, with 13 bases remaining between them. The CDR3 DNA follows: TGTGCCAGCAGCCCAGACGTGTGGATGAACACTGAAGCTTTCTTT. It encodes CASSPDVWMNTEAFF.

This chain links TRBV13 with TRBJ2-4; D gene unclear. Germline values: CDR1 PRHDT, CDR2 FYEKMQ (reference sequence). The CDR3 runs 13 residues. V lost 2 bases and J 7 bases, leaving 9 bases between the germline ends. The CDR3 DNA reads TGTGCCAGCAGCTTAAACGGATTGAACATTCAGTACTTC. Its protein product is CASSLNGLNIQYF.

The chain uses TRBV14 and TRBJ2-1, with D tentatively TRBD2 (5 bases). V shed 5 bases and J shed 7 bases, with 12 bases lying between them. The CDR3 is 13 amino acids. Germline loops: CDR1 SGHDN, CDR2 FVKESK. The CDR3 DNA reads TGTGCCAGCAGCGAGGAGCGGATAAATGAGCAGTTCTTC. It encodes CASSEERINEQFF.

The V and J genes are TRBV7-6 and TRBJ2-3; TRBD2 is a possible D gene (6 bases). V gave up 1 base and J gave up 3 bases, with 11 bases separating them. Germline CDR1 and CDR2: SGHVS and FNYEAQ. The CDR3 length is 15 residues. The CDR3 nucleotides are TGTGCCAGCAGCTTAGGTGGACTATTAACAGATACGCAGTATTTT. This gives the protein CASSLGGLLTDTQYF.

This chain connects TRBV6-6 to TRBJ2-2; D might be TRBD2 (6 bases). This CDR3 has 14 amino acids. V shed 2 bases and J shed 5 bases, with 9 bases lying between them. Germline CDR1 is MNHNY and CDR2 is SVGAGI (reference sequence). CDR3 nucleotides: TGTGCCAGCAGTTACGGGACTTTGACCGGGGAGCTGTTTTTT. Its translation is CASSYGTLTGELFF.

This chain joins TRBV11-1 and TRBJ2-7, with no clear D. Per the germline V gene, CDR1 is SGHAT and CDR2 is FQDESV (reference sequence). The CDR3 is 18 amino acids. With 2 bases removed from V and 1 base from J, the gap between germline ends came to 21 bases. CDR3 DNA sequence: TGTGCCAGCAGCTTATTCCCCTCGGGCAGTTTCGCTTCCTACGAGCAGTACTTC. It codes for CASSLFPSGSFASYEQYF.

The chain is built from TRBV10-3 and TRBJ2-5; TRBD1 matches at 7 bases. Per germline, CDR1 ENHRY and CDR2 SYGVKD. The junction had 3 bases not matched to a gene; V was cut back by 4 bases and J by 1 base. This CDR3 has 14 residues. The CDR3 is CAISVGQLQETQYF. Here the CDR3 DNA reads TGTGCCATCAGTGTGGGACAGCTCCAAGAGACCCAGTACTTC.

The rearrangement joins TRBV4-2 to TRBJ1-1; D is unresolved. The CDR3 is 15 amino acids. V was pared by 0 bases and J by 1 base, with 9 bases between. Germline loops: CDR1 LGHNA, CDR2 YNFKEQ. CDR3 residues: CASSQELSENTEAFF. The CDR3 DNA reads TGTGCCAGCAGCCAAGAGCTCTCGGAGAACACTGAAGCTTTCTTT.